Below, one TCR beta chain is given with its context. Its target is unknown. These data belong to a study of STAT5B mutations in CD4+ large granular lymphocyte leukemia. Turning to the study itself: Among healthy donors, a particular HLA allele went with more CDR3 'QG' motifs. Whole-study findings and limits: Patient CD4-sorted repertoires looked more clonal than healthy CD4+ repertoires, even without putative leukemic clones. Top patient clones used TRBV06 genes more often: 8/27 versus 2/35 in controls.

The CDR3 runs to 17 residues. From germline, CDR1 is MNHGY and CDR2 SAAAGT. With 6 bases removed from V and 3 bases from J, the gap between germline ends came to 24 bases. Only in-frame clones appear in the TCRdb table, and some are missing; sequencing was by immunoSEQ multiplex PCR. The sample lists 40,000 to 55,000 clones, 80% to 90% occurring once. J is TRBJ2-7 and V is TRBV6-8; either TRBD1 or TRBD2 may supply D (6 bases each). Sample: CD4+ T cells from blood buffy coats. The clonotype was recovered from a human donor in good health. As DNA, the CDR3 is TGTGCCAGCAGACCCCCCCCGAACAGGGAGGAGTGCTACGAGCAGTACTTC. This translates into CASRPPPNREECYEQYF.